This T cell receptor beta chain was found in a study of OX40 agonist ivuxolimab in advanced cancers. Study in general: The dose of intravenous ivuxolimab that patients received every 2 weeks ranged from 0.01 to 10 mg/kg.

The CDR3 consists of 14 residues. Per germline, CDR1 SGHDT and CDR2 YYEEEE. Trimming shortened V by 4 bases and J by 4 bases, and 14 bases separated the two germline ends. The assay was immunoSEQ multiplex PCR, and TCRdb's table has in-frame clones only and misses some. The table lists tens of thousands of clones, roughly 82% of them singletons. As for this clone: Its antigen is not identified.

General observations from the study: Antigen targets of the expanded peripheral T cells went undetermined.

The sample in question was CD4+ or CD8+ T cells sorted from blood, obtained in a trial of the OX40 agonist ivuxolimab. The TCR originated in an adult with an advanced solid tumor such as melanoma, head and neck, liver or kidney cancer. The V call is TRBV5-6, the J call TRBJ2-5, with a weak D call TRBD2 (5 bases). The CDR3 protein is CASSKAGKRETQYF. DNA of the CDR3: TGTGCCAGCAGCAAAGCCGGGAAGCGAGAGACCCAGTACTTC.